This T cell receptor (beta chain) was documented in a study of blood T cell repertoires in COVID-19. Study-wide context: Researchers got acute and convalescent COVID-19 samples from the United States, Italy and Spain. PBMCs, B-cell-depleted T cells, or T cells were the source of the cDNA or gDNA that made up the material.

The V and J ends lost 0 bases and 8 bases, in that order; junction bases with no gene match: 5. The CDR3 length is 15 residues. CDR1 and CDR2 from the germline V gene are SGDLS and YYNGEE. Assay: immunoSEQ multiplex PCR; the TCRdb copy retains only in-frame clones and omits some. In the table there are some 160,000 clones, around four fifths of which are singletons. This chain links TRBV9 with TRBJ1-6; 7 bases are shared with TRBD1. The TCR was taken from a man in his 70s with active or convalescent COVID-19. Source material: peripheral blood. The DNA for the CDR3 is TGTGCCAGCAGCGTAGCGGACAGGCGGTATTCACCCCTCCACTTT. Protein product: CASSVADRRYSPLHF.